These 21 T cell receptor beta chains were sequenced from one sample in a study of blood T cell repertoires in COVID-19. Here immunoSEQ multiplex PCR was the method, and the copy in TCRdb shows in-frame clones only, minus some. The table shows 300,000 to 400,000 clones, with around 87% occurring only once. Material for sequencing was peripheral blood. The receptors derive from a human donor in a cohort sampled during active COVID-19.

The sample holds one count of this clone. The chain is built from TRBV5-1 and TRBJ1-4; 8 bases match TRBD1. The trim removed 4 bases at V and 5 bases at J, leaving 7 bases unmatched. The CDR3 sequence is 15 residues long. The V gene's germline CDR1 is SGHRS and CDR2 YFSETQ. The CDR3 sequence is CASSPGQGLNEKLFF. The CDR3 bases are TGCGCCAGCAGCCCCGGACAGGGCTTGAATGAAAAACTGTTTTTT.

This clone was seen just once. V gene TRBV29-1 combines with J gene TRBJ2-1, with TRBD1 as a possible D gene (5 bases). Per the germline V gene, CDR1 is SQVTM and CDR2 is ANQGSEA. Trimming left V 6 bases short and J 1 base short, with 13 bases between. There are 14 residues in the CDR3. The CDR3 coding sequence is TGCAGCGTAAAGGGGCTAGTGTCCTACAATGAGCAGTTCTTC. Protein sequence: CSVKGLVSYNEQFF.

J is TRBJ2-3 and V is TRBV3-1 (or the pseudogene TRBV3-2); no clear D. This CDR3 comprises 12 residues. Germline assignment: CDR1 LGHDT and CDR2 YNNKEL (reference sequence). V lost 4 bases, J lost 6 bases, and 8 bases lay in between. The CDR3 nucleotides read TGTGCCAGCAGCCTTGCTACGGATACGCAGTATTTT. Protein sequence: CASSLATDTQYF.

This chain links TRBV29-1 with TRBJ1-2; D not resolved. V was clipped by 3 bases and J by 6 bases, with 17 bases between them. The germline V gene encodes CDR1 SQVTM and CDR2 ANQGSEA. The CDR3 is 14 residues long. The CDR3 sequence is CSVETRSVVDGYTF. CDR3 in DNA: TGCAGCGTTGAGACTAGAAGTGTTGTCGATGGCTACACCTTC. Drawing the rest from reference TRBV29-1 and TRBJ1-2, the complete variable domain is SAVISQKPSRDICQRGTSLTIQCQVDSQVTMMFWYRQQPGQSLTLIATANQGSEATYESGFVIDKFPISRPNLTFSTLTVSNMSPEDSSIYLCSVETRSVVDGYTFGSGTRLTVV.

This rearrangement joins TRBV5-1 to TRBJ2-5; 8 nucleotides line up with TRBD2. This CDR3 region has 14 residues. V lost 5 bases, J lost 1 base, and 4 bases stayed unmatched. Germline CDR1 is SGHRS and CDR2 is YFSETQ. Here the CDR3 reads CASRAGGFQETQYF. The CDR3 region has the DNA TGCGCCAGCAGGGCGGGAGGATTCCAAGAGACCCAGTACTTC.

The chain employs TRBV4-1 and TRBJ2-1; D is undetermined. The V end lost 0 bases, the J end lost 9 bases, and 12 bases lay between the germline ends. Germline lookup yields CDR1 MGHRA and CDR2 YSYEKL. There are 14 residues in the CDR3. The CDR3 DNA reads as TGCGCCAGCAGCCAAGAGGTGAGGCTAAGTGAGCAGTTCTTC. This gives the protein CASSQEVRLSEQFF.

The chain is built from TRBV5-6 and TRBJ2-7; maybe TRBD2 (7 bases). The CDR3 loop spans 15 amino acids. The germline V and J ends were trimmed by 0 bases and 3 bases, with 13 bases remaining between them. CDR1 and CDR2 (germline): SGHDT, YYEEEE. The CDR3, as DNA: TGTGCCAGCAGCTTGGAGGGGGAGGGCCTCTACGAGCAGTACTTC. This translates into CASSLEGEGLYEQYF. Together with reference TRBV5-6 and TRBJ2-7, the CDR3 gives the full variable domain: DAGVTQSPTHLIKTRGQQVTLRCSPKSGHDTVSWYQQALGQGPQFIFQYYEEEERQRGNFPDRFSGHQFPNYSSELNVNALLLGDSALYLCASSLEGEGLYEQYFGPGTRLTVT.

The chain links TRBV19 to TRBJ2-2; TRBD1 aligns across 10 bases. CDR1 is LNHDA and CDR2 is SQIVND in the germline V gene (reference sequence). There are 18 residues in the CDR3. V gave up 3 bases and J gave up 4 bases; unmatched junction bases: 11. CDR3 sequence reads: CASSISRTGGQRTGELFF. The CDR3 nucleotides read TGTGCCAGTAGTATCTCGAGGACAGGGGGGCAACGCACCGGGGAGCTGTTTTTT. Filled out from reference TRBV19 and TRBJ2-2, the complete variable domain reads DGGITQSPKYLFRKEGQNVTLSCEQNLNHDAMYWYRQDPGQGLRLIYYSQIVNDFQKGDIAEGYSVSREKKESFPLTVTSAQKNPTAFYLCASSISRTGGQRTGELFFGEGSRLTVL.

J is TRBJ1-6 and V is TRBV19; 9 bases match TRBD1. This CDR3 region has 19 residues. V lost 7 bases and J lost 0; bases outside the gene matches: 13. Germline V CDR1 and CDR2: LNHDA, SQIVND (reference sequence). The CDR3 bases are TGTGCCAGTAACGTGGGACAGGGCTCTGCGAGCTCCTATAATTCACCCCTCCACTTT. This gives the protein CASNVGQGSASSYNSPLHF.

The chain has TRBV27 and TRBJ1-1; D is undetermined. This CDR3 comprises 12 residues. The germline CDR1 and CDR2 sequences are MNHEY and SMNVEV (reference sequence). Trimming shortened V by 6 bases and J by 7 bases, and 12 bases separated the two germline ends. DNA of the CDR3: TGTGCCAGCAGCCATGGAGGGAATGAAGCTTTCTTT. It encodes CASSHGGNEAFF.

V gene TRBV3-1 (or the pseudogene TRBV3-2) combines with J gene TRBJ2-5, with a tentative D call TRBD2 (5 bases). Germline CDR1 reads LGHDT; CDR2 reads YNNKEL (reference sequence). Trimming cost V 0 bases and J 5 bases, with 10 bases left between them. The CDR3 is made up of 14 amino acids. This chain's CDR3 is CASSQEASGETQYF. DNA of the CDR3: TGTGCCAGCAGCCAAGAGGCTTCGGGGGAGACCCAGTACTTC.

V gene TRBV15 combines with J gene TRBJ2-2; 11 bases map to TRBD2. The CDR3 contains 17 residues. V lost 2 bases to trimming and J lost 7 bases; unmatched junction nucleotides: 9. The V gene's germline CDR1 is LNHNV and CDR2 YYDKDF (reference sequence). CDR3 in DNA: TGTGCCACCAGCAGAAATGTAGCGGGAGGGCCCGGCGGGGAGCTGTTTTTT. Protein sequence: CATSRNVAGGPGGELFF.

This rearrangement joins TRBV29-1 to TRBJ1-1; TRBD1 is a possible D gene (5 bases). This CDR3 is 14 amino acids long. In germline, CDR1 is SQVTM, CDR2 ANQGSEA. The V end lost 3 bases, the J end lost 6 bases, and 17 bases lay between the germline ends. The CDR3: CSVETSREGAEAFF. In nucleotides, the CDR3 is TGCAGCGTTGAGACGAGTAGGGAAGGGGCTGAAGCTTTCTTT.

This clone was observed many times. The chain uses TRBV3-1 (or the pseudogene TRBV3-2) and TRBJ1-5; D not certain. CDR3 length equals 13 residues. CDR1 is LGHDT and CDR2 is YNNKEL in the germline V gene (reference sequence). Trimming took 0 bases from V and 7 from J, leaving 7 bases between them. The CDR3 is CASSQDVFQPQHF. For the CDR3, the DNA is TGTGCCAGCAGCCAAGATGTCTTCCAGCCCCAGCATTTT.

This clone was counted a few times. CDR3 sequence (DNA): TGTGCCAGCAGTGAGGTACAGGGGATACCCACAGATACGCAGTATTTT. This encodes CASSEVQGIPTDTQYF. The chain carries TRBV6-1 and TRBJ2-3, with 7 nucleotides matching TRBD1. Germline V gene data show CDR1 as MNHNS and CDR2 as SASEGT. After removal of 3 bases from V and 2 bases from J, the junction contained 8 bases not matched to a gene. The CDR3 sequence is 16 residues long.

The gene calls are TRBV19 and TRBJ1-3; D is undetermined. V lost 6 bases to trimming and J lost 2 bases, with 11 bases between them. Germline assignment: CDR1 LNHDA and CDR2 SQIVND (reference sequence). The CDR3 sequence is 14 residues long. CDR3 sequence (DNA): TGTGCCAGTAGGTCGCAGGCAACTGGAAACACCATATATTTT. Translation gives CASRSQATGNTIYF.

The J gene is TRBJ1-1, the V gene TRBV6-1; possibly TRBD1 for D (6 bases). Trimming took off 0 bases at V and 8 bases at J, with 19 bases between the two ends. CDR1 MNHNS and CDR2 SASEGT come from the germline V gene. The CDR3 is made up of 16 amino acids. CDR3 sequence: CASSEARGRGLKEAFF. For the CDR3, the DNA is TGTGCCAGCAGTGAAGCGCGGGGGCGAGGACTCAAGGAAGCTTTCTTT.

This clone was observed at least ten times. The V and J genes are TRBV9 and TRBJ1-2; the match to TRBD1 covers 8 bases. Germline lookup yields CDR1 SGDLS and CDR2 YYNGEE. Unmatched junction bases numbered 8, after V lost 3 bases and J lost 10 bases. The CDR3 has 13 residues. The CDR3 region has the DNA TGTGCCAGCAGCGCATCCCGGGACAGGCCCTACACCTTC. Its protein product is CASSASRDRPYTF.

The chain has TRBV6-5 and TRBJ1-6; D perhaps matches TRBD1 (5 bases). Germline CDR1 and CDR2: MNHEY and SVGAGI. The V end lost 6 bases, the J end lost 7 bases, and 16 bases lay between the germline ends. This CDR3 is 15 amino acids long. The CDR3 region has the DNA TGTGCCAGCAGCCCCATGGCAGGGAACAATTCACCCCTCCACTTT. Translated, it gives CASSPMAGNNSPLHF.

This clone was picked up one time. The rearrangement links TRBV5-1 to TRBJ1-2, with 9 nucleotides matching TRBD1. Germline V gives CDR1 SGHRS, CDR2 YFSETQ. This CDR3 region has 17 residues. V trimming: 5 bases; J trimming: 0 bases; junction bases outside the gene matches: 11. This CDR3 is CASRQRGTGGSNYGYTF. CDR3 DNA sequence: TGCGCCAGCAGGCAACGGGGAACAGGGGGCTCTAACTATGGCTACACCTTC.

In DNA, the CDR3 is TGTGCCAGCAGCTTAAACAACCGGGGGGACACCGGGGAGCTGTTTTTT. It translates to CASSLNNRGDTGELFF. The chain employs TRBV7-3 and TRBJ2-2; TRBD2 aligns across 7 bases. The V segment lost 1 base and the J segment 3 bases; nucleotides outside the gene matches: 5. This CDR3 has 16 residues. The germline gives CDR1 SGHTA, CDR2 FQGTGA.